A selection of T cell receptor beta chains follows, all from one sample in a study of human T cells and chemical hapten exposure. MiXCR, run by TCRdb on the RACE reads, gives a single entry per CDR3 protein. The repertoire consists of 150,000 to 200,000 distinct CDR3 sequences, with 30% occurring once and the leading ten covering nearly 3%. The sequenced sample was whole blood, obtained in connection with sensitization to the hapten diphenylcyclopropenone (DPC). These TCRs come from a woman under 40 with alopecia areata. Some clones in this sample may be carry-over from other donors' samples. The CDR3 runs from the conserved cysteine through the conserved F or W. The D gene is left open where the match is weak. The size field is filled for only some rows; it gives once, few, many or a size class.

cdr3_aa | cdr3_nt | j_call | clone_size | v_call | d_call
CASRTNTDTQYF | TGCGCCAGCAGGACAAACACAGATACGCAGTATTTT | TRBJ2-3 | few | TRBV5-1 | -
CATKRDQTTDTQYF | TGTGCCACCAAGCGGGACCAGACCACAGATACGCAGTATTTT | TRBJ2-3 | - | TRBV10-3 | TRBD2
CASRKPSWTGNTEAFF | TGTGCCAGCAGAAAGCCCAGTTGGACGGGGAACACTGAAGCTTTCTTT | TRBJ1-1 | few | TRBV28 | -
CASSLKQGAEAFF | TGTGCCAGCAGCTTAAAACAGGGGGCTGAAGCTTTCTTT | TRBJ1-1 | - | TRBV7-2 | TRBD1
CASSLGMNTDTQYF | TGTGCCAGCAGTTTAGGGATGAATACCGATACGCAGTATTTT | TRBJ2-3 | - | TRBV27 | -
CSAREGRGRGNYGYTF | TGCAGTGCTAGAGAGGGACGTGGCAGGGGCAACTATGGCTACACCTTC | TRBJ1-2 | - | TRBV20-1 | -
CSVEEYTEAFF | TGCAGCGTTGAAGAGTACACTGAAGCTTTCTTT | TRBJ1-1 | few | TRBV29-1 | -
CASSLDRGHQPQHF | TGTGCCAGCAGTTTAGACAGGGGGCATCAGCCCCAGCATTTT | TRBJ1-5 | - | TRBV12-3/TRBV12-4 | TRBD1
CSAAPGPITHTQYF | TGCAGTGCTGCTCCGGGACCTATAACCCATACGCAGTATTTT | TRBJ2-3 | few | TRBV20-1 | -
CSAEAGTSVTDTQYF | TGCAGTGCTGAAGCGGGGACTAGCGTCACAGATACGCAGTATTTT | TRBJ2-3 | - | TRBV20-1 | TRBD2
CASSQFFKPSGSNTGELFF | TGCGCCAGCAGCCAATTTTTTAAGCCTAGCGGGTCGAACACCGGGGAGCTGTTTTTT | TRBJ2-2 | - | TRBV4-3 | TRBD2
CASSQSPLSGVLTGELFF | TGCGCCAGCAGCCAAAGCCCACTTAGCGGGGTCCTCACCGGGGAGCTGTTTTTT | TRBJ2-2 | - | TRBV4-1 | TRBD2
CSVETGLYEQYF | TGCAGCGTTGAGACAGGTCTCTACGAGCAGTACTTC | TRBJ2-7 | - | TRBV29-1 | -
CASRPGTSITGELFF | TGTGCCAGCAGGCCCGGGACTTCTATCACCGGGGAGCTGTTTTTT | TRBJ2-2 | - | TRBV6-1 | -
CASSLGGVAVDTQYF | TGTGCCAGCAGCTTGGGCGGTGTAGCGGTGGATACGCAGTATTTT | TRBJ2-3 | - | TRBV5-5 | -
CASSLAQQGEETQYF | TGTGCCAGCAGCTTAGCCCAACAGGGGGAAGAGACCCAGTACTTC | TRBJ2-5 | - | TRBV11-1 | TRBD1
CASSQPINSPLHF | TGTGCCAGCAGCCAACCGATTAATTCACCCCTCCACTTT | TRBJ1-6 | - | TRBV3-1 | -